A single sample is the source of the 22 T cell receptor beta chains below, sequenced in a study of spatial heterogeneity in lung cancer. Time point given: sample taken at primary tumor resection. TCRdb fed the 5' RACE reads into MiXCR, producing one record per CDR3 protein. The sample includes more than 60,000 distinct CDR3 sequences, roughly 8% seen only once; the top ten take 6.8%. The sample in question was PBMCs, obtained at surgery. These receptors were obtained from a male donor with early-stage non-small cell lung cancer.

In this sample, this clonotype turned up a few times. The J gene is TRBJ2-3, the V gene TRBV5-8, with 7 positions matching TRBD2. From germline, CDR1 is SGHTS and CDR2 YDEGEE. J was trimmed by 5 bases and V by 6 bases; bases with no gene match: 9. The CDR3 sequence is 14 residues long. The CDR3 DNA is TGTGCCAGCACGGGGGGACCTCCCGAAGATACGCAGTATTTT. Amino acid sequence: CASTGGPPEDTQYF. Variable domain in full (rest from reference TRBV5-8 and TRBJ2-3): EAGVTQSPTHLIKTRGQQATLRCSPISGHTSVYWYQQALGLGLQFLLWYDEGEERNRGNFPPRFSGRQFPNYSSELNVNALELEDSALYLCASTGGPPEDTQYFGPGTRLTVL.

This clonotype occurred many times. The chain links TRBV19 to TRBJ2-1, with D possibly being TRBD2 (6 bases). V lost 6 bases and J 0 bases, leaving 21 bases between the germline ends. CDR3 length: 18 amino acids. In germline, CDR1 is LNHDA, CDR2 SQIVND (reference sequence). As DNA, the CDR3 is TGTGCCAGTAGCCAGATTCTGCTAGCGTCTAGCTCCTACAATGAGCAGTTCTTC. This gives the protein CASSQILLASSSYNEQFF. Looking up the rest from reference TRBV19 and TRBJ2-1 gives the full variable domain: DGGITQSPKYLFRKEGQNVTLSCEQNLNHDAMYWYRQDPGQGLRLIYYSQIVNDFQKGDIAEGYSVSREKKESFPLTVTSAQKNPTAFYLCASSQILLASSSYNEQFFGPGTRLTVL.

Only a few counts were recorded for this clonotype. The V and J genes are TRBV6-6 and TRBJ1-5; D uncertain. The germline V gene encodes CDR1 MNHNY and CDR2 SVGAGI (reference sequence). This CDR3 is built from 14 residues. V was cut by 0 bases and J by 2 bases, with 5 bases left in between. The CDR3 sequence: CASSYSRGNQPQHF. In DNA, the CDR3 is TGTGCCAGCAGTTACTCTAGGGGCAATCAGCCCCAGCATTTT.

This clonotype has a count of ten or more. The chain has TRBV6-2 or TRBV6-3 and TRBJ1-2; D is unclear. This CDR3 contains 13 residues. Germline CDR1 and CDR2: MNHEY and SVGEGT. The V end was cut by 5 bases, the J end by 8 bases, with 15 bases between. The CDR3 sequence is CASSMVPRMGYTF. Written as DNA, the CDR3 is TGTGCCAGCAGTATGGTACCCCGAATGGGCTACACCTTC.

This rearrangement joins TRBV9 to TRBJ1-2, with 7 bases fitting TRBD1. From germline, CDR1 is SGDLS and CDR2 YYNGEE. V shed 1 base, J shed 7 bases, and the junction held 7 bases outside the gene matches. The CDR3 extends over 14 amino acids. Written as DNA, the CDR3 is TGTGCCAGCAGCGTAATGACAGGGAGTGCTGGCTACACCTTC. Protein sequence: CASSVMTGSAGYTF.

The chain has TRBV29-1 and TRBJ1-2, with TRBD1 as a possible D gene (5 bases). Trimming took off 7 bases at V and 1 base at J, with 10 bases between the two ends. The CDR3 covers 12 residues. The germline V gene encodes CDR1 SQVTM and CDR2 ANQGSEA. The CDR3 sequence is CSAGGDNYGYTF. CDR3 nucleotide sequence: TGCAGCGCTGGAGGGGATAACTATGGCTACACCTTC.

Many counts were recorded for this clonotype. The chain is built from TRBV18 and TRBJ1-5; a possible D gene is TRBD1 (6 bases). Germline V gene sequence: CDR1 KGHSH, CDR2 LQKENI. CDR3 length: 14 residues. Trimming shortened V by 2 bases and J by 6 bases, and 11 bases separated the two germline ends. The CDR3 loop is CASSPDRSVQPQHF. The DNA of the CDR3 is TGTGCCAGCTCACCAGACAGGTCGGTTCAGCCCCAGCATTTT.

A few counts support this clonotype. The J gene is TRBJ2-3, the V gene TRBV19, with 12 nucleotides matching TRBD1. The trim removed 6 bases at V and 3 bases at J, leaving 4 bases unmatched. Germline V lookup: CDR1 LNHDA, CDR2 SQIVND (reference sequence). The CDR3 extends over 15 amino acids. CDR3 residues: CASREGQGATDTQYF. The CDR3 bases are TGTGCCAGTAGAGAGGGACAGGGGGCAACAGATACGCAGTATTTT.

The V gene is TRBV2, the J gene TRBJ1-5; D uncertain. The CDR3 extends over 15 amino acids. The germline V gene has CDR1 SNHLY and CDR2 FYNNEI. Trimming removed 6 bases from V and 2 bases from J, with 14 bases in between. As DNA, the CDR3 is TGTGCCAGCAGGCCAGAACTATATGGCAATCAGCCCCAGCATTTT. It is translated as CASRPELYGNQPQHF.

This clonotype was seen at least ten times. The chain combines TRBV28 with TRBJ1-6, with D unclear. This CDR3 is built from 15 residues. Per germline, CDR1 MDHEN and CDR2 SYDVKM. The V and J ends lost 6 bases and 0 bases respectively, with 9 bases between them. The CDR3 nucleotides read TGTGCCAGCAGCCTGCCCGTCTCCTATAATTCACCCCTCCACTTT. Its protein is CASSLPVSYNSPLHF.

This clonotype was counted many times. V and J are TRBV11-3 and TRBJ2-2; TRBD2 agrees at 7 bases. Germline lookup yields CDR1 SGHNT and CDR2 YENEEA. The V segment lost 1 base and the J segment 3 bases; nucleotides outside the gene matches: 8. The CDR3 extends over 17 amino acids. CDR3 region: CASSLALAGVYTGELFF. CDR3 bases: TGTGCCAGCAGCTTAGCGTTGGCGGGAGTTTACACCGGGGAGCTGTTTTTT.

The chain links TRBV5-1 to TRBJ1-1, with 9 bases matching TRBD1. CDR3 length equals 15 residues. Trimming at V came to 0 bases and at J to 2 bases, leaving 2 bases not matched to a gene. Germline CDR1 is SGHRS and CDR2 is YFSETQ. The CDR3 coding sequence is TGCGCCAGCAGCTTGGCGACAGGGGGAAACACTGAAGCTTTCTTT. It encodes CASSLATGGNTEAFF.

This clonotype has at least ten counts. The J gene is TRBJ2-7, the V gene TRBV20-1; D unresolved. Germline CDR1 DFQATT, CDR2 SNEGSKA (reference sequence). V was cut by 0 bases and J by 9 bases, with 12 bases left in between. The CDR3 length is 12 residues. The CDR3 nucleotides read TGCAGTGCTAGAGAGGCTGGAGCCAGGCAGTACTTC. Translation: CSAREAGARQYF.

This clonotype was picked up a small number of times. The chain is built from TRBV24-1 and TRBJ2-1, with TRBD2 matching 10 bases. The germline gives CDR1 KGHDR, CDR2 SFDVKD. The CDR3 runs 16 residues. Unmatched junction bases numbered 5, after V lost 3 bases and J lost 4 bases. The CDR3 DNA reads as TGTGCCACCAGTGATAGGACTAGCGGTACTTACAATGAGCAGTTCTTC. Translated, it gives CATSDRTSGTYNEQFF.

This clonotype was seen repeatedly, ten times or more. The chain links TRBV11-2 to TRBJ1-5; D call uncertain. This CDR3 has 14 residues. Germline loops: CDR1 SGHAT, CDR2 FQNNGV. The V end was cut by 4 bases, the J end by 6 bases, with 13 bases between. CDR3 amino acids: CASSSSGGPQPQHF. CDR3 in DNA: TGTGCCAGCAGCTCCTCCGGAGGTCCTCAGCCCCAGCATTTT.

This clonotype has ten or more counts. The gene calls are TRBV12-3 or TRBV12-4 and TRBJ1-3; 10 positions match TRBD1. J lost 5 bases, V lost 6 bases, and 4 bases had no gene match. The CDR3 length is 14 residues. CDR3: CASSSGQGRNTIYF. Written as DNA, the CDR3 is TGTGCCAGCAGCTCGGGACAGGGGAGAAACACCATATATTTT.

Only a few counts were recorded for this clonotype. The chain couples TRBV2 to TRBJ2-7; 7 bases map to TRBD1. Germline assignment: CDR1 SNHLY and CDR2 FYNNEI. This CDR3 comprises 15 residues. Losses at the gene ends were 6 bases for V and 4 bases for J; bases not matched to a gene: 12. CDR3 sequence (DNA): TGTGCCAGCAGGGTGGACAGGAGACGGCTATACGAGCAGTACTTC. Its protein product is CASRVDRRRLYEQYF.

Many counts were recorded for this clonotype. J is TRBJ1-5 and V is TRBV3-1, with D perhaps TRBD1 (6 bases). The CDR3 has 15 amino acids. Trimming stripped 1 base from V and 7 bases from J, with 14 bases between. Germline values: CDR1 LGHDT, CDR2 YNNKEL (reference sequence). CDR3 DNA sequence: TGTGCCAGCAGCCAAGTATCGGACAGCAGGCAGCCCCAGCATTTT. Translation gives CASSQVSDSRQPQHF.

This clonotype was recorded many times. The chain carries TRBV15 and TRBJ2-7; D remains ambiguous. Per germline, CDR1 LNHNV and CDR2 YYDKDF (reference sequence). The V gene lost 1 base and the J gene lost 6 bases, with 13 bases spanning the gap. The CDR3 sequence is 14 residues long. CDR3 in amino acids: CATSRGAGKGEQYF. The CDR3 DNA is TGTGCCACCAGCAGAGGGGCAGGAAAGGGCGAGCAGTACTTC.

This clonotype was seen ten or more times. V is TRBV5-1 and J is TRBJ1-1, with 7 positions matching TRBD1. The trim removed 3 bases at V and 0 bases at J, leaving 8 bases unmatched. Germline values: CDR1 SGHRS, CDR2 YFSETQ. The CDR3 totals 16 residues. The CDR3 DNA follows: TGCGCCAGCAGCTCCACGGGGGGACAGATGAACACTGAAGCTTTCTTT. This gives the protein CASSSTGGQMNTEAFF. The whole variable domain, filled in from reference TRBV5-1 and TRBJ1-1, reads KAGVTQTPRYLIKTRGQQVTLSCSPISGHRSVSWYQQTPGQGLQFLFEYFSETQRNKGNFPGRFSGRQFSNSRSEMNVSTLELGDSALYLCASSSTGGQMNTEAFFGQGTRLTVV.

This clonotype was recorded many times. This chain connects TRBV5-1 to TRBJ1-2, with TRBD1 matching 10 bases. Losses at the gene ends were 0 bases for V and 14 bases for J; bases not matched to a gene: 10. CDR3 length: 14 amino acids. CDR1 is SGHRS and CDR2 is YFSETQ in the germline V gene. CDR3 in amino acids: CASSLATGGTLSTF. The DNA for the CDR3 is TGCGCCAGCAGCTTGGCGACAGGGGGCACACTCTCTACCTTC.

This clonotype was observed a handful of times. V and J are TRBV5-5 and TRBJ2-1; the D is unclear. Germline V gene data show CDR1 as SGHKS and CDR2 as YYEKEE (reference sequence). This CDR3 spans 14 amino acids. V shed 6 bases and J shed 0 bases, with 10 bases lying between them. The CDR3 region has the DNA TGTGCCAGCAAGGACGCCAACTCCTACAATGAGCAGTTCTTC. Amino acids: CASKDANSYNEQFF.